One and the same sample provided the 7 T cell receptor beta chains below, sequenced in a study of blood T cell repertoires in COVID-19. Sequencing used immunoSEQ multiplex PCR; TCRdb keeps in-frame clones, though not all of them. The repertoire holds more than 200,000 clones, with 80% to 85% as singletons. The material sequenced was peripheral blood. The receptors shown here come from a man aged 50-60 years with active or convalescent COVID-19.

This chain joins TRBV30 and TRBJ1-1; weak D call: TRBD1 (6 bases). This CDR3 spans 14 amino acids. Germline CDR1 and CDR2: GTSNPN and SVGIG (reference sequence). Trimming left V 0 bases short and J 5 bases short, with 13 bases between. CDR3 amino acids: CAWSVAQGRTEAFF. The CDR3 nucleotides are TGTGCCTGGAGTGTGGCACAGGGAAGAACTGAAGCTTTCTTT.

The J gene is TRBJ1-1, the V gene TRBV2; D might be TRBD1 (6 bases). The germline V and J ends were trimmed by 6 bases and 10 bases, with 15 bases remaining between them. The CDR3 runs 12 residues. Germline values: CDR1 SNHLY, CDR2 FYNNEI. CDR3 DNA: TGTGCCAGCAGAGTCTCGGGGGGCGGAGCTTTCTTT. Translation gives CASRVSGGGAFF. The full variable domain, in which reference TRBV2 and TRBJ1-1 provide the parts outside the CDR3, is EPEVTQTPSHQVTQMGQEVILRCVPISNHLYFYWYRQILGQKVEFLVSFYNNEISEKSEIFDDQFSVERPDGSNFTLKIRSTKLEDSAMYFCASRVSGGGAFFGQGTRLTVV.

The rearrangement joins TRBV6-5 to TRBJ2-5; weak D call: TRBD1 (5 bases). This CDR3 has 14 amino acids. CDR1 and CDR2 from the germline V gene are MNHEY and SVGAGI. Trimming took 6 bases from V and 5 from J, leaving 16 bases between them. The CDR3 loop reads CASRNRHTRETQYF. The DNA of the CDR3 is TGTGCCAGCAGAAACAGGCATACGAGGGAGACCCAGTACTTC.

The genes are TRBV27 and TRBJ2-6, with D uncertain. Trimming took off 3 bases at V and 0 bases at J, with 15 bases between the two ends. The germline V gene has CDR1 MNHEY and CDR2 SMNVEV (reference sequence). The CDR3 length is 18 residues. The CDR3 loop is CASSFLSRPTSGANVLTF. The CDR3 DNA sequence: TGTGCCAGCAGTTTTCTTAGCCGACCAACCTCTGGGGCCAACGTCCTGACTTTC. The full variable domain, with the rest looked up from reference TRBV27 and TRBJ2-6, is EAQVTQNPRYLITVTGKKLTVTCSQNMNHEYMSWYRQDPGLGLRQIYYSMNVEVTDKGDVPEGYKVSRKEKRNFPLILESPSPNQTSLYFCASSFLSRPTSGANVLTFGAGSRLTVL.

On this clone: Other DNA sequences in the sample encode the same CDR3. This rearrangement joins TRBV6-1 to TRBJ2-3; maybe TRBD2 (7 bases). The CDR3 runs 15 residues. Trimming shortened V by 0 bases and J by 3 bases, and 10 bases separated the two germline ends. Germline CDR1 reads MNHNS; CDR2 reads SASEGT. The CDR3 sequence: CASSEAGGPTDTQYF. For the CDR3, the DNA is TGTGCCAGCAGTGAAGCGGGGGGGCCGACAGATACGCAGTATTTT.

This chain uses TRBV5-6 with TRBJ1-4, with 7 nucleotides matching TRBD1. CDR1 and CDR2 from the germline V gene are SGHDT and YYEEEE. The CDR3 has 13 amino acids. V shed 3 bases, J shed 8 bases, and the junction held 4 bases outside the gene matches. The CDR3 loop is CASSWGTEEKLFF. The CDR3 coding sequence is TGTGCCAGCAGCTGGGGGACAGAGGAAAAACTGTTTTTT.

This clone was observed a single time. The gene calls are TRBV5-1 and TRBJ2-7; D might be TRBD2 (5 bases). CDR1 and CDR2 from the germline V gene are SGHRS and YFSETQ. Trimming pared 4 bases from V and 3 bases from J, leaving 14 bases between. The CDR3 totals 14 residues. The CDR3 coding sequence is TGCGCCAGCAGCCCTAGAGGGCTGGACTACGAGCAGTACTTC. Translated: CASSPRGLDYEQYF. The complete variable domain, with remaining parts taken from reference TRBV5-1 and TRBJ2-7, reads KAGVTQTPRYLIKTRGQQVTLSCSPISGHRSVSWYQQTPGQGLQFLFEYFSETQRNKGNFPGRFSGRQFSNSRSEMNVSTLELGDSALYLCASSPRGLDYEQYFGPGTRLTVT.